This T cell receptor beta chain was recovered during a study of blood T cell repertoires in COVID-19. Here immunoSEQ multiplex PCR was the method, and the copy in TCRdb shows in-frame clones only, minus some. This sample carries 100,000 or so clones, roughly nine tenths of them seen once, and the ten largest clones take around a sixth. Sequencing was performed on peripheral blood. This sequence originates from a man in his forties or fifties with acute or convalescent COVID-19.

The CDR3 DNA reads TGCGCCAGCAGCTTGGTCCGCGGGGGAGGTGGCTACACCTTC. It codes for CASSLVRGGGGYTF. This chain links TRBV5-1 with TRBJ1-2, with TRBD1 as a possible D gene (5 bases). Looked up from germline, CDR1 is SGHRS and CDR2 is YFSETQ. The CDR3 consists of 14 residues. Between the trimmed V and J ends, which lost 0 bases and 7 bases, there was a span of 13 bases.